This T cell receptor (beta chain) was sequenced during a study of radiation and T cells in renal cell carcinoma. The data were produced by immunoSEQ multiplex PCR, yet TCRdb's version contains in-frame clones alone and is incomplete. The data hold around 100,000 clones, with approximately 80% observed a single time. The time point denotes: blood 4 weeks post-SBRT, at nephrectomy. The treatment denotes: 15 Gy SBRT to primary tumor, nephrectomy 4 weeks later. Nephrectomy followed 15 Gy stereotactic body radiation by 4 weeks. Study results and caveats: Pretreatment tumor biopsies were lacking, so baseline clonotypes are unknown. From baseline, blood top tumor clonotypes peaked at 2 weeks post-radiation.

Worth noting for this clone: The antigen remains unidentified.

V lost 5 bases and J lost 7, with 9 bases in between. The CDR3 is 12 amino acids. Per the germline V gene, CDR1 is SGHVS and CDR2 is FNYEAQ. The sequencing used blood, collected from a patient whose treatment included radiotherapy and nephrectomy. This clonotype originated in a man aged 55 to 69 with renal cell carcinoma. J is TRBJ2-1 and V is TRBV7-6; no clear D. CDR3 DNA: TGTGCCAGCAGCCCCCGGTGGAATGAGCAGTTCTTC. Amino acid sequence: CASSPRWNEQFF.